What follows are 7 T cell receptor beta chains derived from one specimen sequenced in a study of Ad26.COV2.S vaccination and SARS-CoV-2 variants. The method was immunoSEQ multiplex PCR; TCRdb's version includes in-frame clones alone and lacks a portion of them. The table records roughly 380,000 clones, 80% to 90% of them present only once. Indicated treatment: roughly 18 received Ad26.COV2.S at low or high dose, single or two shots; about 5 received placebo; per-sample allocation not given. It was on day 63 after the first vaccine or placebo injection that samples were taken. Sequenced here: peripheral blood, sampled in a trial of Ad26.COV2.S vaccine versus placebo. The receptors stem from a person aged 18-65 years who received the Ad26.COV2.S COVID-19 vaccine or a placebo.

This rearrangement joins TRBV3-1 (or the pseudogene TRBV3-2) to TRBJ2-1; the D gene is possibly TRBD2 (7 bases). The germline gives CDR1 LGHDT, CDR2 YNNKEL (reference sequence). V shed 7 bases and J shed 10 bases, with 17 bases lying between them. The CDR3 spans 13 residues. The chain's CDR3 is CASNRGALGEQFF. The CDR3 region has the DNA TGTGCCAGCAACCGGGGGGCCCTCGGGGAGCAGTTCTTC.

This chain connects TRBV19 to TRBJ2-7; D tentatively fits TRBD1 or TRBD2 (5 bases each). Germline CDR1 and CDR2: LNHDA and SQIVND (reference sequence). With 5 bases removed from V and 0 bases from J, the gap between germline ends came to 8 bases. The CDR3 covers 13 residues. The CDR3 bases are TGTGCCAGTAGTGGGACGGTCTCCTACGAGCAGTACTTC. Protein sequence: CASSGTVSYEQYF.

In DNA, the CDR3 is TGTGCCAGCGTCGGGACAACTAATGAAAAACTGTTTTTT. Translation gives CASVGTTNEKLFF. The chain is built from TRBV2 and TRBJ1-4; D is unresolved. The germline V and J ends were trimmed by 8 bases and 0 bases, with 7 bases remaining between them. The CDR3 has 13 residues. The germline V gene encodes CDR1 SNHLY and CDR2 FYNNEI.

This clone was counted only a few times. The chain employs TRBV3-1 (or the pseudogene TRBV3-2) and TRBJ1-1; TRBD1 is a possible D gene (6 bases). Germline V gene data show CDR1 as LGHDT and CDR2 as YNNKEL (reference sequence). The CDR3 loop spans 11 amino acids. Trimming pared 4 bases from V and 6 bases from J, leaving 6 bases between. CDR3 sequence reads: CASSRGPEAFF. DNA of the CDR3: TGTGCCAGCAGCCGGGGGCCTGAAGCTTTCTTT.

This chain connects TRBV7-9 to TRBJ2-5; TRBD2 aligns across 9 bases. V dropped 6 bases and J dropped 5; count of bases not matched to a gene: 16. The CDR3 is 17 residues long. Germline CDR1 is SEHNR and CDR2 is FQNEAQ (reference sequence). The CDR3 sequence is CASSPLGGTSSEETQYF. The CDR3 DNA is TGTGCCAGCAGTCCCCTCGGGGGGACTAGCTCGGAGGAGACCCAGTACTTC.

The chain combines TRBV4-1 with TRBJ2-7, with D unresolved. The V end lost 4 bases, the J end lost 1 base, and 8 bases lay between the germline ends. Germline CDR1 MGHRA, CDR2 YSYEKL. The CDR3 is 13 residues long. In nucleotides, the CDR3 is TGCGCCAGCAGCCCTGAAGGGTCCTACGAGCAGTACTTC. As protein: CASSPEGSYEQYF.

This clone was observed a handful of times. CDR3 region: CASSGGIQSEAFF. CDR3 in DNA: TGCGCCAGCAGTGGCGGGATCCAGTCTGAAGCTTTCTTT. This sequence joins TRBV10-2 and TRBJ1-1; D gene ambiguous. This CDR3 region has 13 residues. Germline V gene lookup returns CDR1 WSHSY and CDR2 SAAADI. The V and J ends lost 4 bases and 6 bases respectively, with 12 bases between them.